This T cell receptor beta chain stems from a study of T cell changes during pregnancy in multiple sclerosis (dated by TCRdb to about 2019). General notes on the study: In women with multiple sclerosis, the researchers looked at how the T cell repertoire shifted as pregnancy progressed.

As concerns this clone: What this receptor recognizes is not known. No qualities accompany the bases; no much larger clone lies one base away.

Library prep was done by the immunoSEQ multiplex PCR assay. The clones in this table, taken by TCRdb from immuneACCESS, are in-frame only. Not every clone is retained; where verified, under half of the shortfall comes from an unresolved V gene, and the cause of the rest is unknown. For this sample the table gives over 50,000 clones, of which approximately 90% were detected only once. The ten largest clones take up roughly 0.89% of the sample. Relative to germline, V is missing 6 bases and J is missing 4 bases, with 3 bases of the junction outside any gene match. Including the terminal cysteine and phenylalanine, the CDR3 comprises 14 residues. The sequence is cut down to CDR3 DNA, 42 bases in frame from base 1. In the germline V gene, CDR1 corresponds to MRHNA and CDR2 to SNTAGT.

The material sequenced was peripheral blood, taken in the first trimester of pregnancy. The sequence is built from TRBV6-4 and TRBJ2-5, with 12 bases in between that match TRBD2. The TCR originated in a female donor in good health, enrolled as a control in a pregnancy study. This receptor has the CDR3 CASSPTSGGETQYF. DNA sequence: TGTGCCAGCAGCCCGACTAGCGGGGGAGAGACCCAGTACTTC.